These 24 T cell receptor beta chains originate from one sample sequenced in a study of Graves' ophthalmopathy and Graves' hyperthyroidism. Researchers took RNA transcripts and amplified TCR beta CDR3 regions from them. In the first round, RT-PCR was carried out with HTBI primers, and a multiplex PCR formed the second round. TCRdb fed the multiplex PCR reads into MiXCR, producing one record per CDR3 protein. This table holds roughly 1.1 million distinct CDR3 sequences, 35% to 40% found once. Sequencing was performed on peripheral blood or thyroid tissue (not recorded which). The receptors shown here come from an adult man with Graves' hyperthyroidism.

The CDR3 here is CASSPTGAVGYEQYF. The CDR3 bases are TGTGCCAGCAGCCCTACGGGGGCGGTCGGCTACGAGCAGTACTTC. The chain is built from TRBV9 and TRBJ2-7; the D call may be TRBD1 or TRBD2 (6 bases each). This CDR3 spans 15 amino acids. V was trimmed by 4 bases and J by 3 bases, leaving 17 bases between them. The V gene's germline CDR1 is SGDLS and CDR2 YYNGEE.

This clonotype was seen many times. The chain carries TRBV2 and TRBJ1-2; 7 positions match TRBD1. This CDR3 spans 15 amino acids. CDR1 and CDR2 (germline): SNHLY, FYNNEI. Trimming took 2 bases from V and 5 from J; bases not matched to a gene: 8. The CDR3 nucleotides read TGTGCCAGCAGTGAAAAAACGACAGGGCGTTATGGCTACACCTTC. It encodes CASSEKTTGRYGYTF.

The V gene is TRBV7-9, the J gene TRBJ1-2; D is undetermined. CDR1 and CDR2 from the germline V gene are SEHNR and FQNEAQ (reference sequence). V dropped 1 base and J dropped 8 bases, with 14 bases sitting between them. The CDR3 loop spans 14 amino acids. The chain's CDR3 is CASSLDRVVWGYTF. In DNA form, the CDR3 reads TGTGCCAGCAGCTTAGACCGGGTCGTTTGGGGCTACACCTTC.

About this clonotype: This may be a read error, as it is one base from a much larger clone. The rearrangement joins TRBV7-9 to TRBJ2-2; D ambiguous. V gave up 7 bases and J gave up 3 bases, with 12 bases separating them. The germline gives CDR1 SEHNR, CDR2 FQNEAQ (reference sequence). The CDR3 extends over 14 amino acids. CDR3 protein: CASISLGYTGELFF. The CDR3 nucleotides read TGTGCCAGCATCTCTCTAGGATACACCGGGGAGCTGTTTTTT.

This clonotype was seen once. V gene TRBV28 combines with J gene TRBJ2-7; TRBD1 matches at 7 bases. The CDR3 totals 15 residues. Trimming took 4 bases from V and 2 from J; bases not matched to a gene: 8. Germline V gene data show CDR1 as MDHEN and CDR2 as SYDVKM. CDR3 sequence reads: CASSSPTGPPYEQYF. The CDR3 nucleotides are TGTGCCAGCAGTTCCCCGACAGGGCCCCCCTACGAGCAGTACTTC. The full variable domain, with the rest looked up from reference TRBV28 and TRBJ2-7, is DVKVTQSSRYLVKRTGEKVFLECVQDMDHENMFWYRQDPGLGLRLIYFSYDVKMKEKGDIPEGYSVSREKKERFSLILESASTNQTSMYLCASSSPTGPPYEQYFGPGTRLTVT.

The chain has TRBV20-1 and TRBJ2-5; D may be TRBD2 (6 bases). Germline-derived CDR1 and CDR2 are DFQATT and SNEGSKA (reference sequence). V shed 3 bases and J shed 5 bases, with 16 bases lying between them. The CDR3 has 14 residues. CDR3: CSARGRAGYETQYF. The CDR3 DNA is TGCAGTGCTAGGGGCAGGGCGGGGTACGAGACCCAGTACTTC.

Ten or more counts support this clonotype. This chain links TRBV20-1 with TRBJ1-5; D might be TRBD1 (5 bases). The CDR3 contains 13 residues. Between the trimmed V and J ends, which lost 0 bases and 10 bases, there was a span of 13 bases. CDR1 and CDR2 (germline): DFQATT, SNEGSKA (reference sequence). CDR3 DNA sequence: TGCAGTGCTAGAGACTCGTGGCAGGGACCCCAGCATTTT. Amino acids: CSARDSWQGPQHF.

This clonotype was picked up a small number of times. The DNA for the CDR3 is TGTGCCATCAGTGAGTCTCGGGACAGTAATGAAAAACTGTTTTTT. It translates to CAISESRDSNEKLFF. J is TRBJ1-4 and V is TRBV10-3, with 7 bases matching TRBD1. This CDR3 has 15 residues. Germline V gene data show CDR1 as ENHRY and CDR2 as SYGVKD. With V trimmed by 0 bases and J by 4 bases, 2 bases remained unmatched.

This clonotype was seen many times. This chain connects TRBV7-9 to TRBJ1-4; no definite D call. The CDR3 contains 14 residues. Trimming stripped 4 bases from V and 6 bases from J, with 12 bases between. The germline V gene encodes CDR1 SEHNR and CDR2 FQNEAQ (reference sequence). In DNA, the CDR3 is TGTGCCAGCAGCTCAGGAGGTTATGATGAAAAACTGTTTTTT. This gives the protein CASSSGGYDEKLFF.

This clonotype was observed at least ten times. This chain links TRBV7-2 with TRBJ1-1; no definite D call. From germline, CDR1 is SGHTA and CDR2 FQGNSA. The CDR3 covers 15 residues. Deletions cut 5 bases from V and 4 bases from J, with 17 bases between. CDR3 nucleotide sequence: TGTGCCAGCAGCCCAATGGGCGGCGGACTCACTGAAGCTTTCTTT. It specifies CASSPMGGGLTEAFF.

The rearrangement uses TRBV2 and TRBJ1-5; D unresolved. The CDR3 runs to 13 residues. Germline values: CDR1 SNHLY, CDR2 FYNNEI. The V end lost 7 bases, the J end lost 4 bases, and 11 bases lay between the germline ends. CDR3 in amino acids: CASKFMGNQPQHF. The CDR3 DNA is TGTGCCAGCAAATTCATGGGGAATCAGCCCCAGCATTTT.

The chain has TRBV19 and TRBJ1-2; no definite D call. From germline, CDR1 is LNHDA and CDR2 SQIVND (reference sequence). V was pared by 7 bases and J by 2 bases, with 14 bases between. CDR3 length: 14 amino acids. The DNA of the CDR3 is TGTGCCAGTAAAAGACGGGAGGCGAACTATGGCTACACCTTC. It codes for CASKRREANYGYTF.

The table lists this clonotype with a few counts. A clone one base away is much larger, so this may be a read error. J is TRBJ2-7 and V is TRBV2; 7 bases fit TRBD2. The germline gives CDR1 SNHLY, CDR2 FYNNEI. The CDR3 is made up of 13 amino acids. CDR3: CASNGLGAYGQYF. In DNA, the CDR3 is TGTGCCAGCAATGGACTAGGGGCCTACGGGCAGTACTTC.

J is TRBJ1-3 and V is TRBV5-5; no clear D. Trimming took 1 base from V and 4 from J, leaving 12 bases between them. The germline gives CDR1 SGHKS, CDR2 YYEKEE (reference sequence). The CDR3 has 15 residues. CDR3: CASSLNVPRGNTIYF. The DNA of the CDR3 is TGTGCCAGCAGCTTGAATGTGCCGCGCGGAAACACCATATATTTT.

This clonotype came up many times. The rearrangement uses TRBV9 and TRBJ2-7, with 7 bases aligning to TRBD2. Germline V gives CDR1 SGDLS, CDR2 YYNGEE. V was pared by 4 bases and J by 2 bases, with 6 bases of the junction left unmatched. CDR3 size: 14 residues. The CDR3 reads CASSRTSDTYEQYF. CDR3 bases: TGTGCCAGCAGCCGGACTAGTGATACCTACGAGCAGTACTTC.

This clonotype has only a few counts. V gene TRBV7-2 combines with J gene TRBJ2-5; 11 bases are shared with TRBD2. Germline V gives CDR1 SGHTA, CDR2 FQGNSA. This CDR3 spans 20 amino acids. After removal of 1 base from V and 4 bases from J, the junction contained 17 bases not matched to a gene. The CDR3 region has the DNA TGTGCCAGCAGCTTAGTAGTGGAGGGGACTAGCGGCCGAGTCGTAGAGACCCAGTACTTC. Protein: CASSLVVEGTSGRVVETQYF.

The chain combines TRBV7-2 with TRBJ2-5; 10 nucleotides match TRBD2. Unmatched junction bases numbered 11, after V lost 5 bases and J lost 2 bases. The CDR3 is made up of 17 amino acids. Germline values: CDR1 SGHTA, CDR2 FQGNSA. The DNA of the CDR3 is TGTGCCAGCAGCAGTTACCCCGGGACTAGCGAACAAGAGACCCAGTACTTC. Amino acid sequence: CASSSYPGTSEQETQYF.

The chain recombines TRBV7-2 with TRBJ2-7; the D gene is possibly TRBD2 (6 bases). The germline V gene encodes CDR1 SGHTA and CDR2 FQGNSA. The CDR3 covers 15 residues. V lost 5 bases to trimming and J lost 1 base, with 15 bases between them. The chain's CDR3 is CASSQAEGGSYEQYF. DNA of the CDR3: TGTGCCAGCAGCCAAGCCGAAGGAGGGTCCTACGAGCAGTACTTC.

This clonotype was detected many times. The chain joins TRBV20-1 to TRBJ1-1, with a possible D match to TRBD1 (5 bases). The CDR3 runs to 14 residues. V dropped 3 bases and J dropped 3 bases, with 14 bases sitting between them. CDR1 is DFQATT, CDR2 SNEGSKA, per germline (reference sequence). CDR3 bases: TGCAGTGCTAGGGAAGGGGTGGGGGACACTGAAGCTTTCTTT. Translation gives CSAREGVGDTEAFF.

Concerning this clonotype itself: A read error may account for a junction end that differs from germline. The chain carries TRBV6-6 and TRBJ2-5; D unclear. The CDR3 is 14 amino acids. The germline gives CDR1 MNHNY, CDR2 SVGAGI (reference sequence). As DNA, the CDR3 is TGTGCCATCAGTGACGGAGCGCCCCAAGAGACCCAGTACTTC. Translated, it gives CAISDGAPQETQYF.

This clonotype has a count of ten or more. CDR3 in amino acids: CASSLKSADYGYTF. CDR3 in DNA: TGCGCCAGCAGCTTAAAATCCGCTGACTATGGCTACACCTTC. The J gene is TRBJ1-2, the V gene TRBV5-1, with D unclear. CDR1 and CDR2 (germline): SGHRS, YFSETQ. The CDR3 totals 14 residues. V was trimmed by 2 bases and J by 3 bases, leaving 11 bases between them. The entire variable domain, with the rest obtained from reference TRBV5-1 and TRBJ1-2, is as follows: KAGVTQTPRYLIKTRGQQVTLSCSPISGHRSVSWYQQTPGQGLQFLFEYFSETQRNKGNFPGRFSGRQFSNSRSEMNVSTLELGDSALYLCASSLKSADYGYTFGSGTRLTVV.

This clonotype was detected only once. Written as DNA, the CDR3 is TGTGCCAGCAGCTCGTCTAGCGGGGAGGGTGGCTACACCTTC. Translation: CASSSSSGEGGYTF. This sequence joins TRBV7-2 and TRBJ1-2, with D unclear. Germline V gene sequence: CDR1 SGHTA, CDR2 FQGNSA. The CDR3 spans 14 residues. V was cut by 4 bases and J by 7 bases, with 16 bases left in between.

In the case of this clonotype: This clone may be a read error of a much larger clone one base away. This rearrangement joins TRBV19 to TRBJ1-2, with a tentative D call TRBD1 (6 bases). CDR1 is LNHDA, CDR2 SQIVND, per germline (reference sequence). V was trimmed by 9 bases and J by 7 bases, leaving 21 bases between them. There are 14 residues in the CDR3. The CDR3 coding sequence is TGTGCCAGCAGCGTAGACGGGACAAGTGCTGGCTACACCTTC. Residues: CASSVDGTSAGYTF. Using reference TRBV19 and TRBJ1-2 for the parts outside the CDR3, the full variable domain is DGGITQSPKYLFRKEGQNVTLSCEQNLNHDAMYWYRQDPGQGLRLIYYSQIVNDFQKGDIAEGYSVSREKKESFPLTVTSAQKNPTAFYLCASSVDGTSAGYTFGSGTRLTVV.

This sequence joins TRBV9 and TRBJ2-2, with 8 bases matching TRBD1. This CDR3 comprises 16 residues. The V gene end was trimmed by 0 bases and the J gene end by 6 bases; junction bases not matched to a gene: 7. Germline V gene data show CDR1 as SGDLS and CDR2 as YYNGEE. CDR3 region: CASSVAIGQGPGELFF. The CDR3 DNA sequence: TGTGCCAGCAGCGTAGCAATTGGACAGGGTCCCGGGGAGCTGTTTTTT.